This T cell receptor beta chain was captured in a study of T cells in pancreatic ductal adenocarcinoma. Study-level findings and limits: Blood clonality (roughly 0.07) did not differ significantly from tumor (roughly 0.11). Tumors hold more CD45RO+ effector T cells, which may bias toward lower diversity. The resected cohort was biased toward the minority with early-stage disease. Compared with tumor, blood showed more total productive templates and around 8-fold more clonotypes.

As regards this clone: Antigen: not known.

Repertoires were generated with immunoSEQ multiplex PCR, while TCRdb's copy carries only in-frame clones and drops some. The sample lists around 94,000 clones; nearly 95% were seen once. The selected patients with pancreatic ductal adenocarcinoma had surgery but no neoadjuvant therapy. Germline V lookup: CDR1 SEHNR, CDR2 FQNEAQ (reference sequence). The CDR3 runs 15 residues. J gave up 3 bases and V 4 bases, and 6 bases lay outside the gene matches. The TCR was taken from a human donor with pancreatic ductal adenocarcinoma. The source material was PBMCs. The chain employs TRBV7-9 and TRBJ2-1; 7 bases map to TRBD2. The DNA of the CDR3 is TGTGCCAGCAGCTCGGGACTAACGATCTACAATGAGCAGTTCTTC. This translates into CASSSGLTIYNEQFF.